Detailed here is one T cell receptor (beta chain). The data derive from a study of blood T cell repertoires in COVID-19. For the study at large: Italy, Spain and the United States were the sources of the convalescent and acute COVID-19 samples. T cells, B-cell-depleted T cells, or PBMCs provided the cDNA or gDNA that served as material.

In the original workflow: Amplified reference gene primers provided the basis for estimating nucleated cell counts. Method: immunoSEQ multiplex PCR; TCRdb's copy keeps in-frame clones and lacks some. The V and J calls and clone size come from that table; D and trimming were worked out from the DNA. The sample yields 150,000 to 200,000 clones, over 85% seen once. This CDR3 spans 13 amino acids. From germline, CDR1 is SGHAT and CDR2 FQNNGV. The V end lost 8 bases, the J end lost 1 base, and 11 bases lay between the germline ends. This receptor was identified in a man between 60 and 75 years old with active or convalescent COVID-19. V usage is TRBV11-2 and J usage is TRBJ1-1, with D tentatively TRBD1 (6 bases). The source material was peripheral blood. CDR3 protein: CASAQGKNTEAFF. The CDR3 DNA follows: TGTGCCAGCGCCCAGGGGAAGAACACTGAAGCTTTCTTT.